A single sample is the source of the 30 T cell receptor beta chains below, sequenced in a study of cytomegalovirus exposure and HLA in healthy donors (dated by TCRdb to about 2017). Libraries came from the immunoSEQ multiplex PCR assay. For the multiplex PCR, a mixture combining 60 forward primers for TCR Vbeta segments and 13 reverse primers for TCR Jbeta segments was used. TCRdb stores this immuneACCESS table with in-frame sequences only. Part of the clones is absent; in the studies checked, under half of the shortfall reflects unresolved V genes, and no reason is known for the rest. The sample table lists around 130,000 clones, about 8.5% of them with a count of one. 5.5% of the sample is taken by the ten largest. Input material: PBMCs. All receptors come from a man between 40 and 49 years old in good health and CMV-seronegative.

Only a few counts were recorded for this clone. The V call is TRBV4-1, the J call TRBJ2-5; TRBD1 might be the D (5 bases). V gave up 0 bases and J gave up 7 bases, with 12 bases separating them. The CDR3 has 14 residues. Germline CDR1 MGHRA, CDR2 YSYEKL. The CDR3: CASSQDRASGTQYF. CDR3 sequence (DNA): TGCGCCAGCAGCCAAGACAGGGCTTCGGGGACCCAGTACTTC.

The chain employs TRBV19 and TRBJ2-7; 8 bases are a match to TRBD1. Germline CDR1 is LNHDA and CDR2 is SQIVND (reference sequence). Germline trimming cut 4 bases from V and 3 bases from J; bases unmatched to any gene: 5. CDR3 length: 14 amino acids. This chain's CDR3 is CASSTGQDYYEQYF. The CDR3, as DNA: TGTGCCAGTAGTACGGGACAGGATTACTACGAGCAGTACTTC.

V gene TRBV13 combines with J gene TRBJ1-2; 8 positions agree with TRBD1. In germline, CDR1 is PRHDT, CDR2 FYEKMQ (reference sequence). The V segment lost 3 bases and the J segment 6 bases; nucleotides outside the gene matches: 0. The CDR3 is made up of 12 amino acids. The CDR3 DNA follows: TGTGCCAGCAGCTTGACAGGGGATGGCTACACCTTC. It translates to CASSLTGDGYTF.

This clone was observed a few times. The genes are TRBV6-1 and TRBJ2-5; a possible D gene is TRBD1 (5 bases). CDR1 is MNHNS and CDR2 is SASEGT in the germline V gene. The CDR3 extends over 15 amino acids. Trimming took off 5 bases at V and 2 bases at J, with 15 bases between the two ends. This CDR3 is CASSPQQVGQETQYF. CDR3 DNA sequence: TGTGCCAGCAGTCCTCAACAGGTGGGACAAGAGACCCAGTACTTC.

Of note for this clone: The sample holds other DNA sequences that translate to the same CDR3. The genes are TRBV29-1 and TRBJ1-4; 8 bases align to TRBD1. The germline V gene encodes CDR1 SQVTM and CDR2 ANQGSEA. The length of the CDR3 is 14 residues. J gave up 8 bases and V 4 bases, and 9 bases lay outside the gene matches. The CDR3 DNA sequence: TGCAGCGTTGGAAAGTCAGGGGGCAGGGAAAAACTGTTTTTT. Its translation is CSVGKSGGREKLFF.

This clone showed up just a few times. The chain combines TRBV19 with TRBJ1-2; TRBD1 is a possible D gene (5 bases). Deletions cut 8 bases from V and 6 bases from J, with 7 bases between. Looked up from germline, CDR1 is LNHDA and CDR2 is SQIVND (reference sequence). The CDR3 has 10 residues. CDR3 amino acids: CASRRDGYTF. The CDR3 DNA sequence: TGTGCCAGTCGCAGGGATGGCTACACCTTC.

This clone appeared once. The rearrangement uses TRBV4-2 and TRBJ2-5; TRBD2 matches 11 bases. CDR1 is LGHNA, CDR2 YNFKEQ, per germline. Unmatched junction bases numbered 12, after V lost 4 bases and J lost 5 bases. The CDR3 consists of 17 residues. The CDR3 is CASSPPSSGGAAETQYF. CDR3 nucleotide sequence: TGTGCCAGCAGCCCGCCGAGTAGCGGGGGGGCCGCCGAGACCCAGTACTTC.

The chain carries TRBV5-5 and TRBJ1-5; 7 bases map to TRBD1. The V gene's germline CDR1 is SGHKS and CDR2 YYEKEE (reference sequence). The CDR3 covers 13 residues. Trimming removed 9 bases from V and 5 bases from J; junction bases left unmatched: 8. Written as DNA, the CDR3 is TGTGCCACCCGAAGGGGGCCGGATCAGCCCCAGCATTTT. It is translated as CATRRGPDQPQHF. The full variable domain, with the rest looked up from reference TRBV5-5 and TRBJ1-5, is DAGVTQSPTHLIKTRGQQVTLRCSPISGHKSVSWYQQVLGQGPQFIFQYYEKEERGRGNFPDRFSARQFPNYSSELNVNALLLGDSALYLCATRRGPDQPQHFGDGTRLSIL.

This clone turned up a few times. The rearrangement links TRBV27 to TRBJ2-7; 8 bases are shared with TRBD2. This CDR3 comprises 15 residues. The germline V gene has CDR1 MNHEY and CDR2 SMNVEV (reference sequence). V shed 6 bases and J 4 bases; nucleotides not matched to a gene: 11. The CDR3 nucleotides read TGTGCCAGCAGCACAAGGGGCGGGGGGTGGTACGAGCAGTACTTC. This codes for CASSTRGGGWYEQYF.

This clone was counted between two and nine times. The gene calls are TRBV5-1 and TRBJ2-3; D call uncertain. CDR3 length: 15 residues. Trimming left V 0 bases short and J 0 bases short, with 8 bases between. The germline CDR1 and CDR2 sequences are SGHRS and YFSETQ. The CDR3 DNA reads TGCGCCAGCAGCTTGGGCGGAATCAGCACAGATACGCAGTATTTT. It codes for CASSLGGISTDTQYF.

This clone was detected a few times. The chain has TRBV7-3 and TRBJ2-6, with TRBD1 matching over 8 bases. This CDR3 comprises 21 residues. Germline assignment: CDR1 SGHTA and CDR2 FQGTGA. Unmatched junction bases numbered 18, after V lost 5 bases and J lost 0 bases. The CDR3, as DNA: TGTGCCAGCAGCCCTAGTCCCGGGACAGGTATAGGGACCTCTGGGGCCAACGTCCTGACTTTC. Amino acids: CASSPSPGTGIGTSGANVLTF.

As DNA, the CDR3 is TGTGCCAGCAGTACCCTGACAGCTTCAAATTCACCCCTCCACTTT. Translated, it gives CASSTLTASNSPLHF. The genes are TRBV28 and TRBJ1-6, with D possibly TRBD1 on 5 matching bases. The CDR3 contains 15 residues. Germline CDR1 and CDR2: MDHEN and SYDVKM. Trimming removed 5 bases at V and 7 bases at J, with 15 bases between.

This clone occurred a few times. The J gene is TRBJ2-6, the V gene TRBV5-6; 7 nucleotides line up with TRBD1. CDR1 is SGHDT, CDR2 YYEEEE, per germline. V was pared by 5 bases and J by 2 bases, with 13 bases of the junction left unmatched. The CDR3 contains 18 residues. In DNA form, the CDR3 reads TGTGCCAGCAGTGTGCCGGGACAGAGTCCCCCTGGGGCCAACGTCCTGACTTTC. It yields the protein CASSVPGQSPPGANVLTF.

This clone has just a few counts. The J gene is TRBJ1-2, the V gene TRBV6-5; D is perhaps TRBD1 (5 bases). V was shortened by 2 bases and J by 7 bases, with 11 bases between the two germline ends. Germline V CDR1 and CDR2: MNHEY, SVGAGI. The CDR3 has 13 amino acids. The CDR3 coding sequence is TGTGCCAGCAGTTACGTTTACAGGAGTGGCTACACCTTC. This codes for CASSYVYRSGYTF.

This clone was observed a handful of times. V and J are TRBV7-3 and TRBJ2-2; D remains unclear. Germline CDR1 is SGHTA and CDR2 is FQGTGA. The CDR3 length is 13 residues. V was pared by 0 bases and J by 5 bases, with 4 bases between. CDR3 residues: CASSLTLTGELFF. CDR3 coding DNA: TGTGCCAGCAGCTTAACCCTTACCGGGGAGCTGTTTTTT.

The rearrangement uses TRBV18 and TRBJ2-3, with a weak D call TRBD2 (7 bases). Germline CDR1 is KGHSH and CDR2 is LQKENI. This CDR3 comprises 15 residues. V lost 6 bases, J lost 2 bases, and 15 bases lay in between. The CDR3 protein is CASSPSGGLTDTQYF. The CDR3 nucleotides are TGTGCCAGCTCCCCATCCGGGGGGCTCACAGATACGCAGTATTTT.

V and J are TRBV5-8 and TRBJ1-2; 7 nucleotides align to TRBD1. J was trimmed by 7 bases and V by 2 bases; bases with no gene match: 8. CDR1 is SGHTS, CDR2 YDEGEE, per germline. The CDR3 totals 14 residues. As DNA, the CDR3 is TGTGCCAGCAGCTTATCCGACAGGGTGGGTGGCTACACCTTC. Amino acids: CASSLSDRVGGYTF. The full variable domain, its missing parts supplied by reference TRBV5-8 and TRBJ1-2, is EAGVTQSPTHLIKTRGQQATLRCSPISGHTSVYWYQQALGLGLQFLLWYDEGEERNRGNFPPRFSGRQFPNYSSELNVNALELEDSALYLCASSLSDRVGGYTFGSGTRLTVV.

This clone was seen a handful of times. The chain carries TRBV11-2 and TRBJ2-1; 7 positions agree with TRBD1. The V and J ends lost 5 bases and 6 bases, in that order; junction bases with no gene match: 4. From germline, CDR1 is SGHAT and CDR2 FQNNGV. This CDR3 has 13 residues. The CDR3 nucleotides read TGTGCCAGCAGCATAAGACAGGGCAATGAGCAGTTCTTC. It codes for CASSIRQGNEQFF. The full variable domain, completed using reference TRBV11-2 and TRBJ2-1, is EAGVAQSPRYKIIEKRQSVAFWCNPISGHATLYWYQQILGQGPKLLIQFQNNGVVDDSQLPKDRFSAERLKGVDSTLKIQPAKLEDSAVYLCASSIRQGNEQFFGPGTRLTVL.

The chain has TRBV5-1 and TRBJ1-2, with 9 positions matching TRBD1. The V gene end was trimmed by 3 bases and the J gene end by 4 bases; junction bases not matched to a gene: 13. Germline assignment: CDR1 SGHRS and CDR2 YFSETQ. CDR3 length: 17 amino acids. The CDR3 DNA sequence: TGCGCCAGCAGCTGGGGGACAGGGACTTTCAGTGGCTATGGCTACACCTTC. This sequence encodes CASSWGTGTFSGYGYTF.

This clone turned up a few times. V and J are TRBV5-1 and TRBJ2-2; unclear D gene. The CDR3 has 12 amino acids. The V gene's germline CDR1 is SGHRS and CDR2 YFSETQ. V lost 3 bases and J 6 bases, leaving 6 bases between the germline ends. The CDR3 reads CASSSAPGELFF. CDR3 sequence (DNA): TGCGCCAGCAGCTCAGCGCCCGGGGAGCTGTTTTTT.

The count of this clone is one. The rearrangement uses TRBV11-2 and TRBJ1-1; D remains ambiguous. Trimming took 1 base from V and 6 from J, leaving 12 bases between them. CDR3 length: 14 residues. CDR1 is SGHAT and CDR2 is FQNNGV in the germline V gene. The CDR3 reads CASSLVGQVSEAFF. The CDR3, as DNA: TGTGCCAGCAGCTTAGTTGGGCAGGTCTCTGAAGCTTTCTTT.

This clone was counted a few times. V gene TRBV27 combines with J gene TRBJ2-7, with TRBD1 identical over 10 bases. Trimming took 6 bases from V and 5 from J; bases not matched to a gene: 10. The CDR3 totals 15 residues. Per the germline V gene, CDR1 is MNHEY and CDR2 is SMNVEV (reference sequence). The CDR3 reads CASSLTGTGVNEQYF. The CDR3, as DNA: TGTGCCAGCAGCCTTACCGGGACAGGGGTGAACGAGCAGTACTTC.

J is TRBJ2-1 and V is TRBV11-3; 7 nucleotides line up with TRBD2. From germline, CDR1 is SGHNT and CDR2 YENEEA. V lost 4 bases to trimming and J lost 2 bases; unmatched junction nucleotides: 5. This CDR3 comprises 15 residues. CDR3: CASSSAGTTYNEQFF. The CDR3 region has the DNA TGTGCCAGCAGCTCAGCGGGGACCACCTACAATGAGCAGTTCTTC.

V and J are TRBV11-2 and TRBJ1-5; D not certain. CDR1 SGHAT and CDR2 FQNNGV come from the germline V gene. V was shortened by 1 base and J by 6 bases, with 10 bases between the two germline ends. CDR3 length: 14 amino acids. This CDR3 reads CASSLVLGGQPQHF. The CDR3 DNA reads TGTGCCAGCAGCTTAGTGCTCGGTGGTCAGCCCCAGCATTTT.

The V gene is TRBV5-1, the J gene TRBJ1-2; 9 bases match TRBD1. With V trimmed by 0 bases and J by 2 bases, 2 bases remained unmatched. In germline, CDR1 is SGHRS, CDR2 YFSETQ. This CDR3 region has 15 residues. The CDR3: CASSLEQGANYGYTF. The CDR3 DNA sequence: TGCGCCAGCAGCTTGGAACAGGGGGCGAACTATGGCTACACCTTC.

This clone was counted only a few times. The genes are TRBV27 and TRBJ2-2; D possibly corresponds to TRBD1 (6 bases). The CDR3 extends over 14 amino acids. CDR1 and CDR2 (germline): MNHEY, SMNVEV (reference sequence). Trimming pared 3 bases from V and 6 bases from J, leaving 11 bases between. The CDR3 here is CASSFTYRAGELFF. The CDR3 DNA is TGTGCCAGCAGTTTTACTTACAGGGCCGGGGAGCTGTTTTTT.

This clone has more than one count but fewer than ten. The gene calls are TRBV11-3 and TRBJ2-1; weak D call: TRBD1 (6 bases). Germline loops: CDR1 SGHNT, CDR2 YENEEA. V lost 1 base and J lost 9, with 10 bases in between. The CDR3 length is 13 residues. CDR3 protein: CASSLAGAGEQFF. In DNA form, the CDR3 reads TGTGCCAGCAGCTTAGCAGGGGCGGGTGAGCAGTTCTTC.

The table lists this clone with a few counts. The V call is TRBV30, the J call TRBJ1-4; 8 bases agree with TRBD1. V shed 5 bases, J shed 7 bases, and the junction held 0 bases outside the gene matches. The CDR3 has 11 amino acids. Germline CDR1 reads GTSNPN; CDR2 reads SVGIG (reference sequence). The chain's CDR3 is CAWQGAEKLFF. DNA for the CDR3: TGTGCCTGGCAGGGGGCTGAAAAACTGTTTTTT.

The J gene is TRBJ1-6, the V gene TRBV30; D possibly corresponds to TRBD1 (6 bases). This CDR3 comprises 16 residues. Germline CDR1 GTSNPN, CDR2 SVGIG (reference sequence). V shed 4 bases and J shed 3 bases, with 16 bases lying between them. The CDR3 is CAWTPGQSNYNSPLHF. The DNA for the CDR3 is TGTGCCTGGACCCCAGGACAGTCCAACTATAATTCACCCCTCCACTTT.

Only a few counts were recorded for this clone. J is TRBJ1-6 and V is TRBV7-2, with D uncertain. V was clipped by 4 bases and J by 10 bases, with 14 bases between them. CDR3 length equals 14 residues. Germline CDR1 reads SGHTA; CDR2 reads FQGNSA. The CDR3: CASSSDLMRSPLHF. The CDR3 DNA reads as TGTGCCAGCAGCTCAGATCTAATGCGGTCACCCCTCCACTTT. The complete variable domain, with remaining parts taken from reference TRBV7-2 and TRBJ1-6, reads GAGVSQSPSNKVTEKGKDVELRCDPISGHTALYWYRQSLGQGLEFLIYFQGNSAPDKSGLPSDRFSAERTGGSVSTLTIQRTQQEDSAVYLCASSSDLMRSPLHFGNGTRLTVT.